The 10 T cell receptor beta chains listed next were all sequenced from one sample in a study of T cell responses to AZD1222 COVID-19 vaccine. The assay was immunoSEQ multiplex PCR, and TCRdb's table has in-frame clones only and misses some. The table has 100,000 or so clones, about 87% seen once. This specimen consisted of peripheral blood, obtained on day 0 of AZD1222 vaccination. All receptors come from an adult in good health.

V usage is TRBV30 and J usage is TRBJ1-1; tentatively, D is TRBD1 (6 bases). Germline CDR1 is GTSNPN and CDR2 is SVGIG (reference sequence). CDR3 length: 12 residues. Between the trimmed V and J ends, which lost 5 bases and 8 bases, there was a span of 15 bases. The CDR3 bases are TGTGCCTGGTCCGACCTACAGGGAGAAGCTTTCTTT. Translation: CAWSDLQGEAFF.

The chain recombines TRBV2 with TRBJ1-2, with TRBD1 identical over 9 bases. V was clipped by 3 bases and J by 3 bases; unmatched bases: 5. There are 15 residues in the CDR3. Germline V lookup: CDR1 SNHLY, CDR2 FYNNEI. CDR3 bases: TGTGCCAGCAGTGAGGGGGGACAGGGAGACTATGGCTACACCTTC. It translates to CASSEGGQGDYGYTF.

This rearrangement joins TRBV19 to TRBJ1-1; tentatively, D is TRBD1 (5 bases). Germline V gene sequence: CDR1 LNHDA, CDR2 SQIVND (reference sequence). V gave up 5 bases and J gave up 5 bases, with 18 bases separating them. The CDR3 spans 15 residues. The CDR3 region is CASSYPGLRGTEAFF. As DNA, the CDR3 is TGTGCCAGTAGTTATCCGGGACTAAGGGGAACTGAAGCTTTCTTT.

This clone was recorded a few times. The chain has TRBV18 and TRBJ1-1; 9 positions agree with TRBD1. Trimming took 3 bases from V and 1 from J; bases not matched to a gene: 0. The CDR3 has 14 amino acids. Per the germline V gene, CDR1 is KGHSH and CDR2 is LQKENI. The CDR3 here is CASSPGQGNTEAFF. DNA of the CDR3: TGTGCCAGCTCACCGGGACAGGGGAACACTGAAGCTTTCTTT.

V gene TRBV14 combines with J gene TRBJ1-1, with TRBD1 matching over 7 bases. V lost 0 bases to trimming and J lost 3 bases; unmatched junction nucleotides: 4. Germline CDR1 and CDR2: SGHDN and FVKESK. CDR3 length: 15 residues. The CDR3 nucleotides read TGTGCCAGCAGCCAAGATCCCAGGGGGTACACTGAAGCTTTCTTT. It codes for CASSQDPRGYTEAFF.

The chain uses TRBV7-8 and TRBJ1-5; D may be TRBD1 (6 bases). The CDR3 totals 17 residues. Trimming left V 5 bases short and J 4 bases short, with 21 bases between. CDR1 is SGHVS and CDR2 is FQNEAQ in the germline V gene. CDR3 loop: CASSPRGDGGGNQPQHF. The CDR3, as DNA: TGTGCCAGCAGCCCACGCGGGGACGGAGGGGGGAATCAGCCCCAGCATTTT. Looking up the rest from reference TRBV7-8 and TRBJ1-5 gives the full variable domain: GAGVSQSPRYKVAKRGQDVALRCDPISGHVSLFWYQQALGQGPEFLTYFQNEAQLDKSGLPSDRFFAERPEGSVSTLKIQRTQQEDSAVYLCASSPRGDGGGNQPQHFGDGTRLSIL.

The gene calls are TRBV5-5 and TRBJ1-5; D is unresolved. This CDR3 has 15 amino acids. Between the trimmed V and J ends, which lost 1 base and 5 bases, there was a span of 13 bases. In germline, CDR1 is SGHKS, CDR2 YYEKEE (reference sequence). The CDR3 reads CASSLNPTGDQPQHF. The CDR3 coding sequence is TGTGCCAGCAGCTTGAATCCCACCGGGGATCAGCCCCAGCATTTT.

The rearrangement joins TRBV19 to TRBJ1-4; D remains ambiguous. V was clipped by 2 bases and J by 8 bases, with 6 bases between them. Per germline, CDR1 LNHDA and CDR2 SQIVND (reference sequence). The CDR3 is 12 amino acids. The CDR3 DNA is TGTGCCAGTAGTATATCCGCAGAAAAACTGTTTTTT. Encoded protein: CASSISAEKLFF.

This rearrangement joins TRBV7-9 to TRBJ1-1; TRBD1 matches at 11 bases. This CDR3 region has 14 residues. Trimming removed 3 bases from V and 7 bases from J; junction bases left unmatched: 4. Germline V CDR1 and CDR2: SEHNR, FQNEAQ (reference sequence). The CDR3 reads CASSLGQGVNEAFF. DNA for the CDR3: TGTGCCAGCAGCTTGGGACAGGGGGTTAATGAAGCTTTCTTT.

The rearrangement links TRBV6-5 to TRBJ2-5, with 9 nucleotides matching TRBD1. The V segment lost 5 bases and the J segment 5 bases; nucleotides outside the gene matches: 6. This CDR3 comprises 14 residues. Germline CDR1 MNHEY, CDR2 SVGAGI. The CDR3 nucleotides are TGTGCCAGCAGTCCCTACAGGGGGCTGGAGACCCAGTACTTC. It translates to CASSPYRGLETQYF.